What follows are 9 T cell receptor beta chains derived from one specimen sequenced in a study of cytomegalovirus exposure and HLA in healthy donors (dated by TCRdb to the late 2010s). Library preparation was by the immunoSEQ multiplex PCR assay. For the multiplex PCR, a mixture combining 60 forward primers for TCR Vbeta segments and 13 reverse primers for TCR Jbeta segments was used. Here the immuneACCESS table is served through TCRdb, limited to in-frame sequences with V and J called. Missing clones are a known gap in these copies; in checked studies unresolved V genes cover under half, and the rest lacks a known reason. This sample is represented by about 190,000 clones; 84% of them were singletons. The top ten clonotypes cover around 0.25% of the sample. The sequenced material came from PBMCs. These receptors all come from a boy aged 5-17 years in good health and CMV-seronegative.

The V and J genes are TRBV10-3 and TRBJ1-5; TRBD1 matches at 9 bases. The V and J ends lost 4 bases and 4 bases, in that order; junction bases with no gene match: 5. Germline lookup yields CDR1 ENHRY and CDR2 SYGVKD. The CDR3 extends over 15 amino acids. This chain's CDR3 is CAISGSGTGNQPQHF. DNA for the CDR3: TGTGCCATCAGTGGGTCCGGGACAGGGAATCAGCCCCAGCATTTT.

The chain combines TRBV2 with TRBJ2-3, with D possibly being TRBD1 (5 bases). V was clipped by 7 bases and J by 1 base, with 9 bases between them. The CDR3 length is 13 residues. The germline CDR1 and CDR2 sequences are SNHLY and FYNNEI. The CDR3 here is CASKGIGTDTQYF. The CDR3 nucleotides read TGTGCCAGCAAGGGGATTGGCACAGATACGCAGTATTTT.

CDR3 sequence reads: CASSELAGGKQYF. The CDR3 DNA is TGTGCCAGCAGTGAACTAGCGGGAGGTAAGCAGTACTTC. This chain uses TRBV6-5 with TRBJ2-7; 12 bases match TRBD2. This CDR3 region has 13 residues. Germline V gene data show CDR1 as MNHEY and CDR2 as SVGAGI. V was clipped by 5 bases and J by 8 bases; unmatched bases: 4.

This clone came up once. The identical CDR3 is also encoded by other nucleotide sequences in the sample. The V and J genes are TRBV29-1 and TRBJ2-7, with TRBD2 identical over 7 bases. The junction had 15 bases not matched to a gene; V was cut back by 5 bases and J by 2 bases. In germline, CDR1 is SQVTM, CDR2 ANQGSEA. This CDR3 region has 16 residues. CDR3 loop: CSVCGDYAGPTYEQYF. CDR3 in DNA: TGCAGCGTTTGCGGGGACTATGCAGGACCGACCTACGAGCAGTACTTC.

The DNA for the CDR3 is TGCGCCAGCAGCCAACAGGGACAGGCGTTACTCTCCTCTGGGGCCAACGTCCTGACTTTC. Translation gives CASSQQGQALLSSGANVLTF. V is TRBV4-1 and J is TRBJ2-6, with 8 positions matching TRBD1. Trimming removed 2 bases from V and 0 bases from J; junction bases left unmatched: 12. CDR1 MGHRA and CDR2 YSYEKL come from the germline V gene. The CDR3 spans 20 residues.

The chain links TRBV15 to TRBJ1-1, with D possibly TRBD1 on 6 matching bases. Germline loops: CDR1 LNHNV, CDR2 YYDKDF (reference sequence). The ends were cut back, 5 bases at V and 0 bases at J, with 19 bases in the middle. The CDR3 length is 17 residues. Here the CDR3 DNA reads TGTGCCACCAGCCGGGAGCACGGGGGGCCCGTGAACACTGAAGCTTTCTTT. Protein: CATSREHGGPVNTEAFF.

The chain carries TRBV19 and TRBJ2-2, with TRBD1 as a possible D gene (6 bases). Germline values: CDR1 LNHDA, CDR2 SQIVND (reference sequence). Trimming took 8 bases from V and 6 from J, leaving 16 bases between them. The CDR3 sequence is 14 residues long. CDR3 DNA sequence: TGTGCCAGTGGGCTTGGGGGCGCGGCCGGGGAGCTGTTTTTT. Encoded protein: CASGLGGAAGELFF.

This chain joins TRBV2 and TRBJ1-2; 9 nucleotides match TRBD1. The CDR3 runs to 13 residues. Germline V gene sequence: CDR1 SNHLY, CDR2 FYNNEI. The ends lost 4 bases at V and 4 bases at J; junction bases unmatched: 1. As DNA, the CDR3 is TGTGCCAGCAGTGCGGACAGGGGCTATGGCTACACCTTC. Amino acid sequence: CASSADRGYGYTF. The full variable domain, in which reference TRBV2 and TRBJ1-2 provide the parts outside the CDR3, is EPEVTQTPSHQVTQMGQEVILRCVPISNHLYFYWYRQILGQKVEFLVSFYNNEISEKSEIFDDQFSVERPDGSNFTLKIRSTKLEDSAMYFCASSADRGYGYTFGSGTRLTVV.

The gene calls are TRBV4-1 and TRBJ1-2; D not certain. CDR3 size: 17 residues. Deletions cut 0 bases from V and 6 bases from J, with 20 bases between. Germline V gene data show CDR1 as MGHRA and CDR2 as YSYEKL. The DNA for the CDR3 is TGCGCCAGCAGCCAAGAAGGTGTGATGCGAGGGCGGAATGGCTACACCTTC. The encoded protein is CASSQEGVMRGRNGYTF.